This TCR beta chain appears in the sequencing data of a study of T-cell memory formation after mild COVID-19. The study, taken as a whole, reports: CD4/CD8 balance held among clones contracting day 15 to 85, and later expanders leaned CD4+. Contracting CD4+ clones were located mainly in CM and EM, and CD8+ clones in EMRA.

Worth noting for this clonotype: What it binds is not known.

cDNA libraries for TCR alpha and TCR beta, carrying sample barcodes and UMIs, came from 5'RACE with constant-segment primers. TCRdb re-called the 5' RACE reads through MiXCR, storing one row per CDR3 protein. The repertoire consists of about 430,000 distinct CDR3 sequences, with approximately 19% occurring once and the leading ten covering around a fifth. The V gene end was trimmed by 5 bases and the J gene end by 1 base; junction bases not matched to a gene: 6. Germline V gives CDR1 LNHDA, CDR2 SQIVND (reference sequence). The CDR3 has 15 residues. This sequence originates from a man aged 18 to 29 who had mild COVID-19 (a few samples of this study predate the infection). Cell type and time point are not known. The chain combines TRBV19 with TRBJ2-7; 9 nucleotides align to TRBD2. What was sequenced was PBMCs or a T cell subset sorted from them (not recorded which). The CDR3 region has the DNA TGTGCCAGTAGTCAGCCGGGACTAGCATCCTACGAGCAGTACTTC. It yields the protein CASSQPGLASYEQYF.